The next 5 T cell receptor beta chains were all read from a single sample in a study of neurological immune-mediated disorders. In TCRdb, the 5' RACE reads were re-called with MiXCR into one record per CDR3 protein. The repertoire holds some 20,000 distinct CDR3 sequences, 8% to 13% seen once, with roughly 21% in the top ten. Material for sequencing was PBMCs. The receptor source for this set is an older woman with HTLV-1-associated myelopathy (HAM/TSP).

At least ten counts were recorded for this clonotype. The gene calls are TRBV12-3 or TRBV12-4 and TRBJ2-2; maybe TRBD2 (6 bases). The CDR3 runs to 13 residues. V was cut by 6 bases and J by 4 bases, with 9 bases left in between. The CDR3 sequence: CASSTSPTGELFF. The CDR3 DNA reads TGTGCCAGCAGCACTAGCCCCACCGGGGAGCTGTTTTTT.

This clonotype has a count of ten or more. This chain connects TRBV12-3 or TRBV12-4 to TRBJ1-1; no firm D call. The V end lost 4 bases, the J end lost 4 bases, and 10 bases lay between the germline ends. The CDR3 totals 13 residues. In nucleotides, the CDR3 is TGTGCCAGCAGTTCCCCGACGGGCACTGAAGCTTTCTTT. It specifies CASSSPTGTEAFF.

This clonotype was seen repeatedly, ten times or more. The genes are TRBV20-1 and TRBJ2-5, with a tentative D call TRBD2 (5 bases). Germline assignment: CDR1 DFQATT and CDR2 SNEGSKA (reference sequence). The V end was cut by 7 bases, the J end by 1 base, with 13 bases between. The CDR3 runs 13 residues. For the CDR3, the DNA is TGCAGTGGCCAGCTAGCCGGCCAAGAGACCCAGTACTTC. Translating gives CSGQLAGQETQYF.

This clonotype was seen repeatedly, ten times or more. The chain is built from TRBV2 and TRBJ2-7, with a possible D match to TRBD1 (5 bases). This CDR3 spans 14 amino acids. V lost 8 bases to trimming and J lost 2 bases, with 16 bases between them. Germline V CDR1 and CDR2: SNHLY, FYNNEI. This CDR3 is CASDSPDKPYEQYF. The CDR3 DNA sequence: TGTGCCAGCGATTCACCGGACAAGCCCTACGAGCAGTACTTC.

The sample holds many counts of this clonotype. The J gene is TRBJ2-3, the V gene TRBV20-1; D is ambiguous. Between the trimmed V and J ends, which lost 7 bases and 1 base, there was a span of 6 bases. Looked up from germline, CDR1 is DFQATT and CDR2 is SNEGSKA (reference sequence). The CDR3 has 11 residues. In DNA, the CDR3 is TGCAGTGGCGGACGCACAGATACGCAGTATTTT. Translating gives CSGGRTDTQYF.